This TCR beta chain was sequenced during a study of vaccination and CD4 T cells after COVID-19. For the study at large: Two Hispanic individuals were among six male and four female convalescent patients.

Treatment denoted: roughly 11-day PBMC culture with coronavirus spike peptide pools or control peptides (ViraFEST assay). Two million PBMCs per well were cultured with 8.5 to 10 IU/ml IL-2 and roughly 10 ug/ml peptide pools. Fresh IL-2 medium replaced half the culture medium on days 3 and 7. This clonotype was seen a single time. Its antigen remains unknown. Sequencing of cultured CD4+ T cell DNA used the Oncomine TCR Beta short-read assay. Using the QIAamp micro DNA kit, genomic DNA was extracted from the CD4+ T cells that had been cultured. TCRdb ran MiXCR on the PCR reads and lists one entry per CDR3 protein. The sample lists 9,500 to 13,000 distinct CDR3 sequences; roughly 25% were seen once. V dropped 7 bases and J dropped 5 bases, with 15 bases sitting between them. This CDR3 region has 13 residues. Per germline, CDR1 SGHNT and CDR2 YYREEE (reference sequence).

This chain joins TRBV5-4 and TRBJ1-1, with D unresolved. This receptor was obtained from a human donor who received a COVID-19 vaccine. Specimen: CD4+ T cells from blood, cultured in vitro, collected before SARS-CoV-2 vaccination. CDR3 DNA: TGTGCCAGCCGGCGGGCCTTGGGGACTGAAGCTTTCTTT. Encoded protein: CASRRALGTEAFF.